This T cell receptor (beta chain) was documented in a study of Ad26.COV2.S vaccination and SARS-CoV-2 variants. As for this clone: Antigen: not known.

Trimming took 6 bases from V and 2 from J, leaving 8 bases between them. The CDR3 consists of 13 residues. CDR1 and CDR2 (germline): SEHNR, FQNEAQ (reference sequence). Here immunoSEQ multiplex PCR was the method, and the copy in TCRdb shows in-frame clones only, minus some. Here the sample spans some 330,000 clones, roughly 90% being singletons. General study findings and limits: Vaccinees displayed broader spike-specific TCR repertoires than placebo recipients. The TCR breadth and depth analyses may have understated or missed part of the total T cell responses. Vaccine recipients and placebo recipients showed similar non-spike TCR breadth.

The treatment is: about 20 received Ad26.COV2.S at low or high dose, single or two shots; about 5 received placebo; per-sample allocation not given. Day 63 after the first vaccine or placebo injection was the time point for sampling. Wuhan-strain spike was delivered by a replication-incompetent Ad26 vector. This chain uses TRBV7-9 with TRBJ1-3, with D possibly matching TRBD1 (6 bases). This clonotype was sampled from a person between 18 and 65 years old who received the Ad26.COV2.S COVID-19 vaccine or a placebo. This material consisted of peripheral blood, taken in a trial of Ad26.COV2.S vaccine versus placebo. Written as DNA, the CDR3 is TGTGCCAGCAGGGGGGCAGCTGGAAACACCATATATTTT. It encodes CASRGAAGNTIYF.